Listed here is a single T cell receptor beta chain. The antigen is undetermined. V dropped 6 bases and J dropped 11 bases, with 16 bases sitting between them. The CDR3 is made up of 12 amino acids. The data were obtained in a study of T-cell reconstitution after alpha-beta-depleted transplantation in children. General observations from the study: Several hundred expanded graft clones reportedly were the source of alpha-beta T cells about two months after transplant. For some patients, TCRbeta diversity was high at day 60 because of recipient T cells and thymic progenitors that survived. One year after transplant, T-cell counts and diversity came mostly from newly produced T cells.

Unique molecular identifiers tagged the TCRbeta library. MiXCR, applied by TCRdb to the PCR reads, yields one record per CDR3 protein. The sample carries about a million distinct CDR3 sequences, under 30% recorded once. This sequence was found in a boy less than two years old who had a stem cell transplant for SCID, so the T cells may come from the graft donor. The specimen comprised PBMCs, mostly from graft donor cells, sampled 360 days after TCRalphabeta/CD19-depleted stem cell transplant. J is TRBJ1-1 and V is TRBV12-3 or TRBV12-4; D remains unclear. CDR3 loop: CASSSSGRRAFF. The CDR3 DNA is TGTGCCAGCAGCTCCAGCGGCCGCCGGGCTTTCTTT.